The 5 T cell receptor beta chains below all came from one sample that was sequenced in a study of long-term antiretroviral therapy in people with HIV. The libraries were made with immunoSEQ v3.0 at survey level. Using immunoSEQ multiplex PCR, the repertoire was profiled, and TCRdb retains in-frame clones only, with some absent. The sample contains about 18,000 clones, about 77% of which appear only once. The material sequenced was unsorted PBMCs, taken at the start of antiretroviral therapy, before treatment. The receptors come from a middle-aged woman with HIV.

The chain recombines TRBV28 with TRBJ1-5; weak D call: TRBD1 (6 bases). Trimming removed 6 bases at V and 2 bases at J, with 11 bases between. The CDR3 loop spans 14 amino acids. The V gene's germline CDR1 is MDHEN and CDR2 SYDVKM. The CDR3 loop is CASRQQGRNQPQHF. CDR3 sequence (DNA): TGTGCCAGCAGACAACAGGGACGCAATCAGCCCCAGCATTTT.

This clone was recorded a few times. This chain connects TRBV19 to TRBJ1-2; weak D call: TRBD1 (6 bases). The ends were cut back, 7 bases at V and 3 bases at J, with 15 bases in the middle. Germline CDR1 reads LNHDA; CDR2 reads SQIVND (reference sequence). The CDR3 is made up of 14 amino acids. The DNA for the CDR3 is TGTGCCAGTACCCCGGGGGCGGGGTACTATGGCTACACCTTC. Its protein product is CASTPGAGYYGYTF.

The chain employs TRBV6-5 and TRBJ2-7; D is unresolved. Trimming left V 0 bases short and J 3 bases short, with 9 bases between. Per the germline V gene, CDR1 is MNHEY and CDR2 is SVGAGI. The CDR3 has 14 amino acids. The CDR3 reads CASSYSTENYEQYF. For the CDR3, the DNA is TGTGCCAGCAGTTACTCGACGGAAAACTACGAGCAGTACTTC.

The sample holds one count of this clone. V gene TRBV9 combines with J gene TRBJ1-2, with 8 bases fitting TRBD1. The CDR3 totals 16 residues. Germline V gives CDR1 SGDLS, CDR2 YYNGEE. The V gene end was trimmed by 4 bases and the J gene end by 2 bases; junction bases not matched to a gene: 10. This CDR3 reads CASSYTRTGKNYGYTF. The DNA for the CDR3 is TGTGCCAGCAGCTACACGAGGACAGGGAAGAACTATGGCTACACCTTC.

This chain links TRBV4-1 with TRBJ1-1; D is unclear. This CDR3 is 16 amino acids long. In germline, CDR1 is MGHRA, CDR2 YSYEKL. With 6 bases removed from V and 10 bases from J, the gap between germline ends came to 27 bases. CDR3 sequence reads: CASSPPLEAGRYRAFF. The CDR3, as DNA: TGCGCCAGCAGTCCTCCCCTCGAGGCTGGACGGTACCGAGCTTTCTTT.